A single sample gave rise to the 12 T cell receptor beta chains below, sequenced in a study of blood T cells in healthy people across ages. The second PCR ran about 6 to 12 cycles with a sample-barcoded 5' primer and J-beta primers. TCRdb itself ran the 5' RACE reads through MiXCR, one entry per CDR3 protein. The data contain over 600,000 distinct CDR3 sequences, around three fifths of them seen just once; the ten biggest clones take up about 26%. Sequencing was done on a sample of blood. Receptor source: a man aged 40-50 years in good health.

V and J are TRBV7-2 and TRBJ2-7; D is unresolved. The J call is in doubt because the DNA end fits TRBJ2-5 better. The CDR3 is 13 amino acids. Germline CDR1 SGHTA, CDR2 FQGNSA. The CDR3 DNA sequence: TGTGCCAGCAGCCGTTCCACGGAAGAGACCCAGTACTTC. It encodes CASSRSTEETQYF.

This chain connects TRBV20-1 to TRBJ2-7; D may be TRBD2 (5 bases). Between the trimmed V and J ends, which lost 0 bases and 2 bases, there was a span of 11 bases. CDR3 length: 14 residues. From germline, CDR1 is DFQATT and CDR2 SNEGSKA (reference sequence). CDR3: CSARDPGSAYEQYF. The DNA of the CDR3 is TGCAGTGCTAGAGATCCGGGATCTGCCTACGAGCAGTACTTC.

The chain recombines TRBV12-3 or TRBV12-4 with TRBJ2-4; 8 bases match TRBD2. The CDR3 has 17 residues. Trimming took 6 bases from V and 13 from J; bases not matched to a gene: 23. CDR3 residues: CASRHGRASGSIYGQYF. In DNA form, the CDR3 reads TGTGCCAGCAGACATGGGAGGGCCAGCGGGAGTATCTACGGGCAGTACTTC.

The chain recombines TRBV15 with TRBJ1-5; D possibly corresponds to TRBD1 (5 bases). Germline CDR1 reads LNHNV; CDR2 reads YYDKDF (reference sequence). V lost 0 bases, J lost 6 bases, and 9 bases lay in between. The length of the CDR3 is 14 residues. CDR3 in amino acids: CATSRDGGGQPQHF. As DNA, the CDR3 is TGTGCCACCAGCAGAGATGGGGGGGGTCAGCCCCAGCATTTT.

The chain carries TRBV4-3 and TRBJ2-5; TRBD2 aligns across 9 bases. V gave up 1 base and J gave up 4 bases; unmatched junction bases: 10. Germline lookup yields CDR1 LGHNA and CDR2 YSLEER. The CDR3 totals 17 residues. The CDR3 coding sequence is TGCGCCAGCAGCCAAGTCGGCTCAGCGGGAGGAGCAGAGACCCAGTACTTC. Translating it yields CASSQVGSAGGAETQYF.

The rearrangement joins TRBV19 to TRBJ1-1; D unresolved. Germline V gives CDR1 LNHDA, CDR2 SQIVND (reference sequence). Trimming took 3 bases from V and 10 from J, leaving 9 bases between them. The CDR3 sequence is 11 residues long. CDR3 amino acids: CASSIHPRAFF. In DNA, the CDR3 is TGTGCCAGTAGTATTCACCCAAGAGCTTTCTTT.

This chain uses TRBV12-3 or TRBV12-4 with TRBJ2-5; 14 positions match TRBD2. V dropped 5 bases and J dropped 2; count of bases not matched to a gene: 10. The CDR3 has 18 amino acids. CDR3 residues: CASSPGTSGRGGQETQYF. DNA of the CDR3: TGTGCCAGCAGTCCCGGGACTAGCGGGAGAGGGGGGCAAGAGACCCAGTACTTC.

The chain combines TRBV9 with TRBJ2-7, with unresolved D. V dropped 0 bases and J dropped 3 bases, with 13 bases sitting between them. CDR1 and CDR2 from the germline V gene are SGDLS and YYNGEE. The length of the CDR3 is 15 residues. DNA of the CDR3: TGTGCCAGCAGCGTAGGCGGAACTGGAAACTACGAGCAGTACTTC. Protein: CASSVGGTGNYEQYF.

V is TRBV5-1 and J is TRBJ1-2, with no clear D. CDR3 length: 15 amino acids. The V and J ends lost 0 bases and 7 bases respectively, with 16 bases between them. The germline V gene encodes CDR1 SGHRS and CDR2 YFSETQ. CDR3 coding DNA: TGCGCCAGCAGCTTGGCTAGAGCCGCGGCGGGTGGCTACACCTTC. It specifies CASSLARAAAGGYTF. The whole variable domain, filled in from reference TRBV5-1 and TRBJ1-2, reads KAGVTQTPRYLIKTRGQQVTLSCSPISGHRSVSWYQQTPGQGLQFLFEYFSETQRNKGNFPGRFSGRQFSNSRSEMNVSTLELGDSALYLCASSLARAAAGGYTFGSGTRLTVV.

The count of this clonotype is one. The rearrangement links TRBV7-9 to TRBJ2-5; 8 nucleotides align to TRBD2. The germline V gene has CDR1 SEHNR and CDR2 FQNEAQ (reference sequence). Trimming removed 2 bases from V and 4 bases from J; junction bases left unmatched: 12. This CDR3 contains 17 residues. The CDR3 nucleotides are TGTGCCAGCAGCTTAAACAGAAGCGGGAGACGGACAGAGACCCAGTACTTC. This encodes CASSLNRSGRRTETQYF.

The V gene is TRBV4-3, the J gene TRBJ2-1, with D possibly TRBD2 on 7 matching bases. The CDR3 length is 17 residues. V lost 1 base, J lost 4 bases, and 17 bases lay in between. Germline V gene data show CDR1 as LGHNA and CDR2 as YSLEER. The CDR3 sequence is CASSQGPLAGAYNEQFF. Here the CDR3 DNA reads TGCGCCAGCAGCCAAGGCCCACTTGCGGGGGCTTACAATGAGCAGTTCTTC.

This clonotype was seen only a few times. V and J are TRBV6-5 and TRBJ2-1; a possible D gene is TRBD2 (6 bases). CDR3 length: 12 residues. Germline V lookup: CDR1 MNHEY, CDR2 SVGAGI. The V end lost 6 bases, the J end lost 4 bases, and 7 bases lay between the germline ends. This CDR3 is CASRGLYNEQFF. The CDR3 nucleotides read TGTGCCAGCAGGGGACTGTACAATGAGCAGTTCTTC.